The T cell receptor beta chain under discussion was sequenced for a study of blood T cells in healthy people across ages. The study, taken as a whole, reports: Age advanced and TCR beta diversity per million T cells fell, roughly linearly. TCR beta diversity tracked closely with naive T cell percentage.

Together with a sample-barcoded 5' primer, a J-beta primer mix was included in a second PCR lasting about 6 to 11 cycles. One entry per CDR3 protein, called by TCRdb with MiXCR from the 5' RACE reads. The sample holds over a million distinct CDR3 sequences; about 25% are singletons and the top ten take 0.65% to 0.75%. For this clonotype: The antigen remains undetermined. Since the CDR3 does not end with the conserved phenylalanine or tryptophan, this likely comes from a read error. Because the CDR3's place on the DNA is in doubt, the DNA is left out and the CDR3 is given as listed by TCRdb.

The sample was also reused in another study, on T cells of mothers and their children.

The receptor comes from a girl aged 2-9 years in good health. The specimen was blood.

Here the CDR3 reads CASGPLDRGV. This chain joins TRBV12-5 and TRBJ1-1; the table's D gene call, TRBD1, was not cross checked with the DNA. The CDR3 spans 10 residues, counting both ends. Germline V gives CDR1 LGHNT, CDR2 FRNRAP.